A single T cell receptor (beta chain) is shown here with its context. What it binds is unknown. Total RNA, at least 6 micrograms per sample, came from PBMCs. The entry originates in a study of blood T cells in healthy people across ages. Regarding the study as a whole: A conclusive naive versus antigen-experienced comparison was prevented by the unsorted PBMCs. Strongly correlated with naive T cell percentage was TCR beta diversity.

The length of the CDR3 is 15 residues. CDR1 and CDR2 from the germline V gene are DFQATT and SNEGSKA (reference sequence). V lost 3 bases, J lost 2 bases, and 5 bases stayed unmatched. Alongside a J-beta primer mix, a sample-barcoded 5' primer served in a second PCR lasting about 7 to 12 cycles. TCRdb analysed the 5' RACE reads with MiXCR anew, one entry per CDR3 protein. The sample shows 1.2 million to 1.5 million distinct CDR3 sequences, approximately 59% of them seen only once. This TCR was sampled from a man aged 18 to 29 in good health. The rearrangement links TRBV20-1 to TRBJ2-2, with 8 nucleotides matching TRBD2. Sequencing used blood. The CDR3 nucleotides read TGCAGTGCTAGGGCAGCGGGGGACAACACCGGGGAGCTGTTTTTT. Protein: CSARAAGDNTGELFF.